Below, one TCR beta chain is given with its context. The antigen is unknown. Of the blood donors acting as healthy controls, less than 60% were female, and their median age was around 52 years (range roughly 20-80). The investigators isolated CD4+ and CD8+ cells by positive magnetic bead selection and checked their purity by flow cytometry. The source of the sample is a study of somatic mutations in cytotoxic T cells in rheumatoid arthritis. Overall study context: Certain T-cell populations stained with V beta antibodies were FACS-sorted to nearly 100% purity, and V beta1+ cells were TCRB-sequenced. Notes on the study in general: No multiple-comparison adjustment was applied to the slight TRBV07 underrepresentation in rheumatoid arthritis patients.

The germline V gene encodes CDR1 SGHDN and CDR2 FVKESK. Trimming at V came to 3 bases and at J to 7 bases, leaving 14 bases not matched to a gene. This CDR3 spans 16 amino acids. The method was immunoSEQ multiplex PCR; TCRdb's version includes in-frame clones alone and lacks a portion of them. Here the sample spans about 10,000 clones, around 74% being singletons. The clonotype was recovered from a man aged 50-59 years in good health. Sequencing was done on a sample of CD8+ T cells sorted from blood. The V and J genes are TRBV14 and TRBJ1-1; 7 bases are shared with TRBD1. This chain's CDR3 is CASSHPRGRGAGEAFF. The CDR3, as DNA: TGTGCCAGCAGCCACCCTAGGGGCAGGGGGGCCGGTGAAGCTTTCTTT.